Listed here are 30 T cell receptor beta chains from one sample, sequenced in a study of blood T cell repertoires in COVID-19. Data came from immunoSEQ multiplex PCR; TCRdb stores just in-frame clones and leaves some out. This table has hundreds of thousands of clones, 80% to 90% appearing once. Sequenced sample: PBMCs or T cells enriched from blood (not recorded which). The receptor set was obtained from a man aged 45-60 years who had been exposed to COVID-19.

This chain links TRBV19 with TRBJ2-2; 13 bases are a match to TRBD2. V was pared by 5 bases and J by 0 bases, with 9 bases of the junction left unmatched. The CDR3 has 19 amino acids. The V gene's germline CDR1 is LNHDA and CDR2 SQIVND (reference sequence). The CDR3 sequence is CASSSRLGTSGANTGELFF. The CDR3 bases are TGTGCCAGTAGTTCACGGCTCGGGACTAGCGGGGCGAACACCGGGGAGCTGTTTTTT.

The chain is built from TRBV15 and TRBJ1-1; 7 nucleotides line up with TRBD1. The ends lost 8 bases at V and 1 base at J; junction bases unmatched: 16. The CDR3 covers 17 residues. The germline V gene has CDR1 LNHNV and CDR2 YYDKDF (reference sequence). The CDR3 bases are TGTGCCACCTTATATGGCCTAGGAGGGGGCGCGAACACTGAAGCTTTCTTT. Protein product: CATLYGLGGGANTEAFF.

The CDR3 loop is CASTYRVGYTF. The CDR3 DNA reads TGTGCCAGCACCTACAGGGTTGGCTACACCTTC. The chain has TRBV5-6 and TRBJ1-2, with D possibly matching TRBD1 (6 bases). Germline CDR1 is SGHDT and CDR2 is YYEEEE. The CDR3 contains 11 residues. The germline V and J ends were trimmed by 6 bases and 7 bases, with 10 bases remaining between them.

The chain has TRBV4-2 and TRBJ1-1; no reliable D call. The ends were cut back, 4 bases at V and 6 bases at J, with 15 bases in the middle. This CDR3 region has 14 residues. Germline CDR1 is LGHNA and CDR2 is YNFKEQ. The DNA of the CDR3 is TGTGCCAGCAGCCGAATAACTCGCGCTCCTGAAGCTTTCTTT. Residues: CASSRITRAPEAFF.

The rearrangement links TRBV24-1 to TRBJ1-2; TRBD1 matches 8 bases. The trim removed 4 bases at V and 4 bases at J, leaving 10 bases unmatched. The germline gives CDR1 KGHDR, CDR2 SFDVKD. The CDR3 has 16 residues. The DNA for the CDR3 is TGTGCCACCAGTGAGTCCACCGGGACAGGTCGCTATGGCTACACCTTC. Residues: CATSESTGTGRYGYTF.

CDR3 sequence reads: CASSSESFRQETQYF. The DNA for the CDR3 is TGTGCCAGCAGCTCAGAGTCGTTCAGGCAAGAGACCCAGTACTTC. J is TRBJ2-5 and V is TRBV13; the D is unclear. Germline V gene sequence: CDR1 PRHDT, CDR2 FYEKMQ (reference sequence). The V and J ends lost 4 bases and 2 bases respectively, with 14 bases between them. The CDR3 sequence is 15 residues long.

The chain links TRBV5-1 to TRBJ2-2; the match to TRBD1 covers 10 bases. Germline V gives CDR1 SGHRS, CDR2 YFSETQ. The length of the CDR3 is 16 residues. Germline trimming cut 3 bases from V and 3 bases from J; bases unmatched to any gene: 5. The CDR3 nucleotides read TGCGCCAGCAGCTGGATGACAGGGGGCTACACCGGGGAGCTGTTTTTT. Its translation is CASSWMTGGYTGELFF. Full variable domain (missing parts from reference TRBV5-1 and TRBJ2-2): KAGVTQTPRYLIKTRGQQVTLSCSPISGHRSVSWYQQTPGQGLQFLFEYFSETQRNKGNFPGRFSGRQFSNSRSEMNVSTLELGDSALYLCASSWMTGGYTGELFFGEGSRLTVL.

This clone has just one count. The genes are TRBV7-2 and TRBJ2-1; the match to TRBD2 covers 8 bases. The V and J ends lost 3 bases and 2 bases, in that order; junction bases with no gene match: 3. Germline CDR1 SGHTA, CDR2 FQGNSA. CDR3 length: 15 amino acids. CDR3 protein: CASSFQRGPYNEQFF. CDR3 nucleotides: TGTGCCAGCAGCTTCCAGCGGGGGCCCTACAATGAGCAGTTCTTC. Together with reference TRBV7-2 and TRBJ2-1, the CDR3 gives the full variable domain: GAGVSQSPSNKVTEKGKDVELRCDPISGHTALYWYRQSLGQGLEFLIYFQGNSAPDKSGLPSDRFSAERTGGSVSTLTIQRTQQEDSAVYLCASSFQRGPYNEQFFGPGTRLTVL.

This clone is a singleton in its sample. The chain carries TRBV5-1 and TRBJ1-1; maybe TRBD1 (5 bases). V lost 0 bases and J 0 bases, leaving 9 bases between the germline ends. The CDR3 spans 15 residues. The germline gives CDR1 SGHRS, CDR2 YFSETQ. The CDR3 spells CASSLAVGVNTEAFF. CDR3 sequence (DNA): TGCGCCAGCAGCTTGGCGGTAGGGGTGAACACTGAAGCTTTCTTT.

The chain joins TRBV2 to TRBJ1-6, with 8 bases lining up with TRBD1. The germline V gene encodes CDR1 SNHLY and CDR2 FYNNEI. The V gene end was trimmed by 11 bases and the J gene end by 0 bases; junction bases not matched to a gene: 6. The CDR3 is 15 residues long. The CDR3 loop reads CAATGVSSYNSPLHF. CDR3 nucleotides: TGTGCCGCGACAGGGGTGAGCTCCTATAATTCACCCCTCCACTTT.

This clone has a handful of counts. This sequence joins TRBV12-3 or TRBV12-4 and TRBJ1-5; D might be TRBD1 (5 bases). The V end lost 8 bases, the J end lost 7 bases, and 15 bases lay between the germline ends. CDR3 size: 13 residues. The CDR3 nucleotides read TGTGCCAGCGGCGGGGGGTTTTGGCAGCCCCAGCATTTT. Protein product: CASGGGFWQPQHF.

The CDR3 region is CATSSGQGSYEQYF. The CDR3 coding sequence is TGTGCCACCAGCAGCGGGCAGGGTTCCTACGAGCAGTACTTC. The chain combines TRBV15 with TRBJ2-7, with D tentatively TRBD1 (5 bases). CDR1 and CDR2 (germline): LNHNV, YYDKDF (reference sequence). Between the trimmed V and J ends, which lost 3 bases and 1 base, there was a span of 10 bases. The CDR3 contains 14 residues.

This clone was found a few times. The J gene is TRBJ2-5, the V gene TRBV18, with D possibly matching TRBD1 (6 bases). Looked up from germline, CDR1 is KGHSH and CDR2 is LQKENI. This CDR3 region has 14 residues. V lost 5 bases and J lost 2, with 12 bases in between. CDR3 sequence reads: CASSGQRLQETQYF. The CDR3, as DNA: TGTGCCAGCTCAGGACAGAGGTTACAAGAGACCCAGTACTTC.

The chain uses TRBV14 and TRBJ1-2, with D perhaps matching TRBD1 (5 bases). The CDR3 is 15 amino acids. Germline V gene sequence: CDR1 SGHDN, CDR2 FVKESK. Trimming cost V 3 bases and J 4 bases, with 15 bases left between them. This chain's CDR3 is CASSQAGLTLYGYTF. The CDR3 DNA reads TGTGCCAGCAGCCAGGCGGGACTGACACTCTATGGCTACACCTTC.

The rearrangement joins TRBV12-3 or TRBV12-4 to TRBJ1-1; D unresolved. There are 12 residues in the CDR3. Trimming shortened V by 3 bases and J by 6 bases, and 8 bases separated the two germline ends. CDR3 coding DNA: TGTGCCAGCAGTTTGGGGAGTCCTGAAGCTTTCTTT. Encoded protein: CASSLGSPEAFF.

This sequence joins TRBV27 and TRBJ1-2; 7 bases align to TRBD1. CDR3 length: 16 residues. J gave up 7 bases and V 7 bases, and 18 bases lay outside the gene matches. Per germline, CDR1 MNHEY and CDR2 SMNVEV (reference sequence). Written as DNA, the CDR3 is TGTGCCAGCACCTCGACAGGGTGGACCCTCCTGTCTGGCTACACCTTC. Its translation is CASTSTGWTLLSGYTF.

The chain is built from TRBV28 and TRBJ1-2; D is unclear. The CDR3 consists of 12 residues. Trimming cost V 6 bases and J 5 bases, with 10 bases left between them. The germline CDR1 and CDR2 sequences are MDHEN and SYDVKM. CDR3: CASSNSGYGYTF. The CDR3 DNA follows: TGTGCCAGCAGCAACTCGGGGTATGGCTACACCTTC.

The chain's CDR3 is CASNPQGVTEAFF. DNA of the CDR3: TGTGCCAGCAACCCCCAGGGGGTCACTGAAGCTTTCTTT. The chain couples TRBV2 to TRBJ1-1; 7 nucleotides agree with TRBD1. The CDR3 runs to 13 residues. V lost 7 bases, J lost 4 bases, and 6 bases stayed unmatched. The germline V gene encodes CDR1 SNHLY and CDR2 FYNNEI.

V is TRBV7-3 and J is TRBJ2-6; no definite D call. Germline-derived CDR1 and CDR2 are SGHTA and FQGTGA. The CDR3 totals 15 residues. Trimming cost V 1 base and J 0 bases, with 4 bases left between them. As DNA, the CDR3 is TGTGCCAGCAGCTTAAGTCACTCTGGGGCCAACGTCCTGACTTTC. As protein: CASSLSHSGANVLTF.

CDR3 coding DNA: TGTGCCAGCAGTTACGTGGGGGGGTCCTACAATGAGCAGTTCTTC. Protein sequence: CASSYVGGSYNEQFF. The genes are TRBV6-5 and TRBJ2-1, with TRBD2 matching 7 bases. CDR3 size: 15 residues. CDR1 is MNHEY and CDR2 is SVGAGI in the germline V gene. The trim removed 2 bases at V and 1 base at J, leaving 2 bases unmatched.

The CDR3 nucleotides read TGTGCCAGCAGTCCTGACAGGGCAGCTAACTATGGCTACACCTTC. This encodes CASSPDRAANYGYTF. The chain recombines TRBV11-2 with TRBJ1-2, with 7 bases that match TRBD1. The germline V gene encodes CDR1 SGHAT and CDR2 FQNNGV. This CDR3 has 15 residues. V shed 6 bases and J 0 bases; nucleotides not matched to a gene: 7.

The chain uses TRBV28 and TRBJ2-1; D perhaps matches TRBD1 (6 bases). With 5 bases removed from V and 3 bases from J, the gap between germline ends came to 14 bases. CDR3 length: 15 amino acids. Germline CDR1 is MDHEN and CDR2 is SYDVKM. In DNA form, the CDR3 reads TGTGCCAGCAGTATCGGACAGTGGTTCTACAATGAGCAGTTCTTC. Translation: CASSIGQWFYNEQFF.

The chain combines TRBV7-9 with TRBJ1-1; D perhaps matches TRBD1 (6 bases). The CDR3 is made up of 15 amino acids. Germline V gene lookup returns CDR1 SEHNR and CDR2 FQNEAQ (reference sequence). V lost 2 bases, J lost 2 bases, and 12 bases lay in between. The CDR3 loop reads CASSLWTDPNTEAFF. The CDR3 region has the DNA TGTGCCAGCAGCTTATGGACAGATCCTAACACTGAAGCTTTCTTT.

The V gene is TRBV4-1, the J gene TRBJ2-2; TRBD1 aligns across 8 bases. CDR1 is MGHRA and CDR2 is YSYEKL in the germline V gene. The CDR3 totals 13 residues. The ends lost 2 bases at V and 13 bases at J; junction bases unmatched: 6. This chain's CDR3 is CASSQQTGVMLFF. The CDR3 nucleotides are TGCGCCAGCAGCCAACAGACAGGGGTAATGCTGTTTTTT.

The chain carries TRBV28 and TRBJ1-6; TRBD1 matches at 10 bases. This CDR3 region has 17 residues. Germline CDR1 MDHEN, CDR2 SYDVKM. Trimming cost V 6 bases and J 7 bases; bases outside gene matches: 12. The CDR3, as DNA: TGTGCCAGCAGCCATGGGACAGGGGCGAATTTAAATTCACCCCTCCACTTT. It translates to CASSHGTGANLNSPLHF.

This chain uses TRBV15 with TRBJ2-1; D might be TRBD1 (5 bases). Germline V gene data show CDR1 as LNHNV and CDR2 as YYDKDF (reference sequence). The CDR3 has 14 residues. Trimming cost V 8 bases and J 2 bases, with 13 bases left between them. As DNA, the CDR3 is TGTGCCACCCGTGGGGCTGGAGCCTACAATGAGCAGTTCTTC. Translation gives CATRGAGAYNEQFF.

The rearrangement links TRBV7-2 to TRBJ2-6; TRBD1 matches 7 bases. Trimming took 6 bases from V and 4 from J; bases not matched to a gene: 15. From germline, CDR1 is SGHTA and CDR2 FQGNSA. The CDR3 contains 18 residues. CDR3 bases: TGTGCCAGCAGTGAAACGACAGGGAAAGGGCCCGGGGCCAACGTCCTGACTTTC. Its protein is CASSETTGKGPGANVLTF.

The genes are TRBV18 and TRBJ2-5; D unresolved. The V end lost 0 bases, the J end lost 2 bases, and 4 bases lay between the germline ends. The CDR3 loop spans 13 amino acids. Germline V gives CDR1 KGHSH, CDR2 LQKENI. The CDR3 region is CASSPPAQETQYF. The CDR3 nucleotides are TGTGCCAGCTCACCACCCGCGCAAGAGACCCAGTACTTC.

The chain uses TRBV28 and TRBJ2-2; 10 nucleotides align to TRBD2. CDR3 size: 16 residues. The germline V gene encodes CDR1 MDHEN and CDR2 SYDVKM. V lost 4 bases to trimming and J lost 7 bases; unmatched junction nucleotides: 9. The CDR3 spells CASSSPGLALSGELFF. The DNA for the CDR3 is TGTGCCAGCAGTTCCCCGGGACTAGCGTTGAGCGGGGAGCTGTTTTTT.

The V call is TRBV6-5, the J call TRBJ1-4; 8 bases fit TRBD1. CDR3 length: 15 amino acids. Germline V gene data show CDR1 as MNHEY and CDR2 as SVGAGI. Losses at the gene ends were 4 bases for V and 2 bases for J; bases not matched to a gene: 3. The CDR3 loop reads CASSSWTGTNEKLFF. DNA for the CDR3: TGTGCCAGCAGTTCATGGACAGGGACTAATGAAAAACTGTTTTTT.